This T cell receptor beta chain was profiled in a study of tumor and adjacent non-tumor tissue in lung cancer. Germline-derived CDR1 and CDR2 are SGHNT and YYREEE (reference sequence). This CDR3 region has 15 residues. TCRbeta libraries were built with three rounds of nested PCR, modified from ARM-PCR. TCRdb redid the calling of the multiplex PCR reads with MiXCR, one entry per CDR3 protein. The table shows fewer than 120,000 distinct CDR3 sequences, with over 75% occurring only once. Of note for this clonotype: Relative to the germline gene, one junction end is altered; a read error may explain this.

The template was RNA from unsorted bulk tissue. The gene calls are TRBV5-4 and TRBJ1-6, with D perhaps TRBD1 (6 bases). Material for sequencing was lung tumor tissue. The TCR was taken from a man aged 65 to 85 with non-small cell lung cancer. In DNA form, the CDR3 reads TGTACCAGCAGCCGACCAGGGGATCGTAATTCACCCCTCCACTTT. Its translation: CTSSRPGDRNSPLHF.